The entry that follows covers one T cell receptor beta chain sequence. These data come from a study of T cell responses to AZD1222 COVID-19 vaccine. Assay used: immunoSEQ multiplex PCR; TCRdb lists only in-frame clones, some missing. The sample lists about 120,000 clones; less than 95% were seen once. Here the sequenced sample was peripheral blood, taken on day 0 of MenACWY control vaccination. This TCR was recovered from an adult in good health.

CDR3 protein: CASSIGQNTEAFF. The CDR3 DNA reads TGTGCCAGCAGCATTGGACAGAACACTGAAGCTTTCTTT. The J gene is TRBJ1-1, the V gene TRBV7-2, with D maybe TRBD1 (5 bases). This CDR3 has 13 amino acids. The V and J ends lost 5 bases and 1 base respectively, with 8 bases between them. CDR1 SGHTA and CDR2 FQGNSA come from the germline V gene.